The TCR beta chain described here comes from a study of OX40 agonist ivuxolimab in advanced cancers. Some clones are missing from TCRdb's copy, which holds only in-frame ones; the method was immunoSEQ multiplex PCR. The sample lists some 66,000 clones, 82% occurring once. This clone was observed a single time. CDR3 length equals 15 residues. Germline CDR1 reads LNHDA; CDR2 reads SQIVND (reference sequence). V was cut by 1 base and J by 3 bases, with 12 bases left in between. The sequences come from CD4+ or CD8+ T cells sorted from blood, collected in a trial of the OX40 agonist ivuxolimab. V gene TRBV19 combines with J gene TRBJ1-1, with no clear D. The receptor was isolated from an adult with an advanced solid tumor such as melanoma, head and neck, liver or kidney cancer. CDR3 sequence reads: CASSIASGGYTEAFF. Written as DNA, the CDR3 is TGTGCCAGTAGTATAGCTTCAGGTGGGTACACTGAAGCTTTCTTT. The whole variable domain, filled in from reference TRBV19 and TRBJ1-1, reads DGGITQSPKYLFRKEGQNVTLSCEQNLNHDAMYWYRQDPGQGLRLIYYSQIVNDFQKGDIAEGYSVSREKKESFPLTVTSAQKNPTAFYLCASSIASGGYTEAFFGQGTRLTVV.